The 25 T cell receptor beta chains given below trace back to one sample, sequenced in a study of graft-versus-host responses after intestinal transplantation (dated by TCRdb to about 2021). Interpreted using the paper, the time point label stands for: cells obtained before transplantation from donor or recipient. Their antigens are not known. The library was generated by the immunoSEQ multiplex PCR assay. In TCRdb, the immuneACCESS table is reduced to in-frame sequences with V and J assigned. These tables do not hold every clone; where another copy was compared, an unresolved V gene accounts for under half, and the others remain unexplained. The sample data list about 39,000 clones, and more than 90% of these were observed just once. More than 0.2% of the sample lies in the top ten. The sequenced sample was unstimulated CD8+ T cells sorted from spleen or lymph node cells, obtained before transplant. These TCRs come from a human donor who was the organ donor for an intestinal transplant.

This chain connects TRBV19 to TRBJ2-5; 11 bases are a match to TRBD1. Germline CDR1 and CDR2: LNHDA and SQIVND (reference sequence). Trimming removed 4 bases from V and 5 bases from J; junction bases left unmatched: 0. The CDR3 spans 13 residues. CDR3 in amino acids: CASSRTGGETQYF. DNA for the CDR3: TGTGCCAGTAGTAGGACAGGGGGCGAGACCCAGTACTTC.

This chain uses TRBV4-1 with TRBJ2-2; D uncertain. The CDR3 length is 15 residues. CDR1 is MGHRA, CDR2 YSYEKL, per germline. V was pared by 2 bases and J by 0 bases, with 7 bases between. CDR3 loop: CASSQKLANTGELFF. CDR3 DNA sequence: TGCGCCAGCAGCCAAAAACTCGCGAACACCGGGGAGCTGTTTTTT.

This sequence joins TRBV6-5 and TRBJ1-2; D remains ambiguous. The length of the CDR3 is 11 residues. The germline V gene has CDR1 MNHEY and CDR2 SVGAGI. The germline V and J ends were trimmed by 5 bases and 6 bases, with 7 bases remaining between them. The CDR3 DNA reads TGTGCCAGCAGTAATTGGGATGGCTACACCTTC. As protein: CASSNWDGYTF.

CDR3 amino acids: CASSQHSGGNYEQYF. As DNA, the CDR3 is TGCGCCAGCAGCCAACATAGCGGGGGAAACTACGAGCAGTACTTC. The chain is built from TRBV4-1 and TRBJ2-7; 9 positions match TRBD2. This CDR3 contains 15 residues. Trimming removed 2 bases from V and 3 bases from J; junction bases left unmatched: 5. CDR1 MGHRA and CDR2 YSYEKL come from the germline V gene.

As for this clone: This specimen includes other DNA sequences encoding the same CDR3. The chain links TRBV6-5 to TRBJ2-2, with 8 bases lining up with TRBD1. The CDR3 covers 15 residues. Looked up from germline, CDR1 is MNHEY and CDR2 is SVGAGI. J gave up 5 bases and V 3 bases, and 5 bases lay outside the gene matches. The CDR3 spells CASSYTTGATGELFF. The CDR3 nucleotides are TGTGCCAGCAGTTATACGACAGGGGCTACCGGGGAGCTGTTTTTT.

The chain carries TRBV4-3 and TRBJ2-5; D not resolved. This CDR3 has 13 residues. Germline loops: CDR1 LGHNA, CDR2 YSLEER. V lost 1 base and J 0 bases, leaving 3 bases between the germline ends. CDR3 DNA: TGCGCCAGCAGCCAAGGGGACCAAGAGACCCAGTACTTC. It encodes CASSQGDQETQYF.

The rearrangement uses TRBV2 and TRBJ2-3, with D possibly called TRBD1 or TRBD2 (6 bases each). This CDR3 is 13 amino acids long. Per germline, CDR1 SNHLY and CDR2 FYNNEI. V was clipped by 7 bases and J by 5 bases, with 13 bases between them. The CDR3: CASISGGGDTQYF. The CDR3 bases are TGTGCCAGCATCTCCGGGGGCGGAGATACGCAGTATTTT.

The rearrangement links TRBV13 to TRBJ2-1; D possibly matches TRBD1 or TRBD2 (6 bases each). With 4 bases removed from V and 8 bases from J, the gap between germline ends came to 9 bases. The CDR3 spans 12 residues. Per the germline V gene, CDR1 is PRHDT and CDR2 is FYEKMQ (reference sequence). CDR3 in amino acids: CASSSRGDEQFF. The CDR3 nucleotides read TGTGCCAGCAGCTCAAGGGGGGATGAGCAGTTCTTC. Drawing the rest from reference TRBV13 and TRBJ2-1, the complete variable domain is AAGVIQSPRHLIKEKRETATLKCYPIPRHDTVYWYQQGPGQDPQFLISFYEKMQSDKGSIPDRFSAQQFSDYHSELNMSSLELGDSALYFCASSSRGDEQFFGPGTRLTVL.

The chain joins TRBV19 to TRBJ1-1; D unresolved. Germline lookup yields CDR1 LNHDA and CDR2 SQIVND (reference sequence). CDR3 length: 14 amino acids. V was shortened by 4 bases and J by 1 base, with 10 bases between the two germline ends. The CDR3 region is CASSRASTNTEAFF. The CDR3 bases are TGTGCCAGTAGTAGAGCGAGTACGAACACTGAAGCTTTCTTT. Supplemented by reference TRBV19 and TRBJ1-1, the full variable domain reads DGGITQSPKYLFRKEGQNVTLSCEQNLNHDAMYWYRQDPGQGLRLIYYSQIVNDFQKGDIAEGYSVSREKKESFPLTVTSAQKNPTAFYLCASSRASTNTEAFFGQGTRLTVV.

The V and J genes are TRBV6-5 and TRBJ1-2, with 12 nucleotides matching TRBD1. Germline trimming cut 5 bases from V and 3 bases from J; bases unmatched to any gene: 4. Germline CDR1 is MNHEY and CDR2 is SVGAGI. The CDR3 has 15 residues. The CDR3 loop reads CASSRGQGADYGYTF. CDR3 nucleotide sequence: TGTGCCAGCAGTCGGGGACAGGGGGCTGACTATGGCTACACCTTC.

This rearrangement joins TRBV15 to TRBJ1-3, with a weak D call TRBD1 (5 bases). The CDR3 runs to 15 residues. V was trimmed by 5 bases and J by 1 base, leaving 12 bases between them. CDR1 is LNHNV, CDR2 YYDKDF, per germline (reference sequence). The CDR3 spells CATSAESGSGNTIYF. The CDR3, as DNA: TGTGCCACCAGCGCGGAGTCAGGGTCTGGAAACACCATATATTTT.

The CDR3 loop reads CASRPTGAFYGYTF. For the CDR3, the DNA is TGTGCCAGCAGACCGACAGGGGCTTTCTATGGCTACACCTTC. V and J are TRBV6-5 and TRBJ1-2, with 8 bases fitting TRBD1. Germline loops: CDR1 MNHEY, CDR2 SVGAGI. The V segment lost 6 bases and the J segment 4 bases; nucleotides outside the gene matches: 7. The CDR3 covers 14 residues.

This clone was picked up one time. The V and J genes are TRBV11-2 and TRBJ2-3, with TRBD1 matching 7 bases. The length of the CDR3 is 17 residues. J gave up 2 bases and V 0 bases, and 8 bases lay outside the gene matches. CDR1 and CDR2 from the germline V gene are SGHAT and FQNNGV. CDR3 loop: CASSLDVTGAFTDTQYF. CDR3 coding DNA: TGTGCCAGCAGCTTAGACGTAACAGGGGCTTTCACAGATACGCAGTATTTT. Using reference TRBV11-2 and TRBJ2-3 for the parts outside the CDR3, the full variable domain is EAGVAQSPRYKIIEKRQSVAFWCNPISGHATLYWYQQILGQGPKLLIQFQNNGVVDDSQLPKDRFSAERLKGVDSTLKIQPAKLEDSAVYLCASSLDVTGAFTDTQYFGPGTRLTVL.

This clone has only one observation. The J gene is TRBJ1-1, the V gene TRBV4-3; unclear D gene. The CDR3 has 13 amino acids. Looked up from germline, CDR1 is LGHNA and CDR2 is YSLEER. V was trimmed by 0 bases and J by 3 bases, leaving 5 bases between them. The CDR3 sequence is CASSQEGHTEAFF. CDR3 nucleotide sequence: TGCGCCAGCAGCCAAGAGGGTCACACTGAAGCTTTCTTT.

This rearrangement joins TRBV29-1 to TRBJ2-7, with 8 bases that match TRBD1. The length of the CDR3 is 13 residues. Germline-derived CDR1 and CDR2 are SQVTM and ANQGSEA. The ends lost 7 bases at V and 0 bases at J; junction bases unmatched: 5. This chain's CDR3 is CSAGTGPSYEQYF. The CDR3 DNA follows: TGCAGCGCGGGGACAGGACCCTCCTACGAGCAGTACTTC.

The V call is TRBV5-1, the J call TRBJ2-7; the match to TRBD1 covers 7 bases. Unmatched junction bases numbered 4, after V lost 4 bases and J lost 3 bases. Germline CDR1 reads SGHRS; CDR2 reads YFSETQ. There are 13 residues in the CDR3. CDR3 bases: TGCGCCAGCAGCACACGGACAGGCTACGAGCAGTACTTC. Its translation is CASSTRTGYEQYF.

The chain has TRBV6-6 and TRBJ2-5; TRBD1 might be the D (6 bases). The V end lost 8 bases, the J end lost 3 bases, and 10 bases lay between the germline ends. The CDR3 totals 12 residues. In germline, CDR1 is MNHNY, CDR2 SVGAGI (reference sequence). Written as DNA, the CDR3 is TGTGCCAGCGAGGGGGAAAAAGAGACCCAGTACTTC. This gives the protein CASEGEKETQYF.

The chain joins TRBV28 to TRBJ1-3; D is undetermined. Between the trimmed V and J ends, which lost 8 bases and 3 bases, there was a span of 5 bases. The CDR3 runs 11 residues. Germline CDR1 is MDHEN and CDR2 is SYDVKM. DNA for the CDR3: TGTGCCAGCTCCAATGGAAACACCATATATTTT. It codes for CASSNGNTIYF.

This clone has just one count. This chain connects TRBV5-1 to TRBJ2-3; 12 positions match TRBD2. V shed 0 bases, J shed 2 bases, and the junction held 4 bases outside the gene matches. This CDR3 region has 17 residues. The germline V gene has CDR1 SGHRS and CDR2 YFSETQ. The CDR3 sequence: CASSLGTSGGLTDTQYF. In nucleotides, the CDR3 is TGCGCCAGCAGCTTGGGTACTAGCGGGGGGCTCACAGATACGCAGTATTTT.

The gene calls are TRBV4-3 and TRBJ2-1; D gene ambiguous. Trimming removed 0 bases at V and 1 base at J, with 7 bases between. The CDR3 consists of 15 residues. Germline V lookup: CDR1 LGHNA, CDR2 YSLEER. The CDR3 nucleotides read TGCGCCAGCAGCCAAGATCGTCCGTCCTACAATGAGCAGTTCTTC. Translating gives CASSQDRPSYNEQFF.

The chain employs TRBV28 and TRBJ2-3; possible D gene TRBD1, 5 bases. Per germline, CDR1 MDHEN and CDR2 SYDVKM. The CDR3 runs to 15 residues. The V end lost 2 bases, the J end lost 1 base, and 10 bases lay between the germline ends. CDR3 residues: CASSLGATGTDTQYF. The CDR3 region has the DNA TGTGCCAGCAGTTTAGGGGCTACCGGCACAGATACGCAGTATTTT.

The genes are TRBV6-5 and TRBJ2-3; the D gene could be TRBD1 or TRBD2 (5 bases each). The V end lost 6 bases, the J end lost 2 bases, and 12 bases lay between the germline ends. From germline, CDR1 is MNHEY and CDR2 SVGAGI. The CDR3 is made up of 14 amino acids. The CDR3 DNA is TGTGCCAGCAGCCGGGACCCAGACACAGATACGCAGTATTTT. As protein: CASSRDPDTDTQYF.

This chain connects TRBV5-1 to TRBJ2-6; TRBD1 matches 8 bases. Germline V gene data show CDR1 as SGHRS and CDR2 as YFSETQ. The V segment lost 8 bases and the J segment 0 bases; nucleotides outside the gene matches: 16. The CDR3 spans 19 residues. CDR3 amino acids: CASADREFSRSSGANVLTF. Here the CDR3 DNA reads TGCGCCAGTGCGGACAGGGAGTTTTCGCGAAGCTCTGGGGCCAACGTCCTGACTTTC.

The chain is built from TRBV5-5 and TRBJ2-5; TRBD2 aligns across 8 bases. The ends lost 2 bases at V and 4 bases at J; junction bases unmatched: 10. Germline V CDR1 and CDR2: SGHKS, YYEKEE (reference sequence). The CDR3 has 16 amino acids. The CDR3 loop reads CASSLVRTSLGETQYF. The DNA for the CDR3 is TGTGCCAGCAGCTTAGTCAGGACTAGCCTGGGAGAGACCCAGTACTTC. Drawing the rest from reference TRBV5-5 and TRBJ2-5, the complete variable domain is DAGVTQSPTHLIKTRGQQVTLRCSPISGHKSVSWYQQVLGQGPQFIFQYYEKEERGRGNFPDRFSARQFPNYSSELNVNALLLGDSALYLCASSLVRTSLGETQYFGPGTRLLVL.

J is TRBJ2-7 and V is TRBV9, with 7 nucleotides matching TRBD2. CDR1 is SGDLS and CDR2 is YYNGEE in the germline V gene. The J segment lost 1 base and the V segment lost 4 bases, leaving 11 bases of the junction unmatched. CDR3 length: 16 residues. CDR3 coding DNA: TGTGCCAGCAGCCCTAGGGAGTCCGGGAGGTCCTACGAGCAGTACTTC. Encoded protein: CASSPRESGRSYEQYF.